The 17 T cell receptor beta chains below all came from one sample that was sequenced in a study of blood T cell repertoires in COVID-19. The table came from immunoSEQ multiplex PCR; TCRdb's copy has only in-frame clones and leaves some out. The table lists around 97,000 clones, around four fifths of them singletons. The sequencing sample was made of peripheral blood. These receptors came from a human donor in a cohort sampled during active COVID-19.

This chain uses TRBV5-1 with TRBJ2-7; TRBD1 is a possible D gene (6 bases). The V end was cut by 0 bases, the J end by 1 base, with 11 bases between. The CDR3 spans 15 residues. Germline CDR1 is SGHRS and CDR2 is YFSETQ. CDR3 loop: CASSLVQGRSYEQYF. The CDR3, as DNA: TGCGCCAGCAGCTTGGTACAGGGTAGGTCCTACGAGCAGTACTTC.

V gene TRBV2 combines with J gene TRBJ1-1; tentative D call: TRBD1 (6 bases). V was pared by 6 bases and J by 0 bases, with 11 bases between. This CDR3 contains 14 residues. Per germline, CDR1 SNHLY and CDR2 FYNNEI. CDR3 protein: CASRLDRMNTEAFF. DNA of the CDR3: TGTGCCAGCAGGCTAGACAGGATGAACACTGAAGCTTTCTTT. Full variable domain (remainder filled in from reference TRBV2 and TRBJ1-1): EPEVTQTPSHQVTQMGQEVILRCVPISNHLYFYWYRQILGQKVEFLVSFYNNEISEKSEIFDDQFSVERPDGSNFTLKIRSTKLEDSAMYFCASRLDRMNTEAFFGQGTRLTVV.

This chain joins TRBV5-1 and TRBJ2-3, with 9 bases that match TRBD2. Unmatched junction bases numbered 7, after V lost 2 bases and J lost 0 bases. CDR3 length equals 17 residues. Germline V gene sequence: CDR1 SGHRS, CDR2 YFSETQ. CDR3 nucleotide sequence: TGCGCCAGCAGCTTTCAAGCGGGGGGAACTAGCACAGATACGCAGTATTTT. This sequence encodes CASSFQAGGTSTDTQYF. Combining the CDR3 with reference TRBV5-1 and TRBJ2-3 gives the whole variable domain KAGVTQTPRYLIKTRGQQVTLSCSPISGHRSVSWYQQTPGQGLQFLFEYFSETQRNKGNFPGRFSGRQFSNSRSEMNVSTLELGDSALYLCASSFQAGGTSTDTQYFGPGTRLTVL.

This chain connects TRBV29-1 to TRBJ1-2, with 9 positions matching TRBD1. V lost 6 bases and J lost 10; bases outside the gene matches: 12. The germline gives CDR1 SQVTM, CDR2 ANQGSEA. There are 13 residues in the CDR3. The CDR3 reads CSVDRGDREPYTF. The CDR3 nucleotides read TGCAGCGTCGACCGGGGGGACAGGGAACCCTACACCTTC.

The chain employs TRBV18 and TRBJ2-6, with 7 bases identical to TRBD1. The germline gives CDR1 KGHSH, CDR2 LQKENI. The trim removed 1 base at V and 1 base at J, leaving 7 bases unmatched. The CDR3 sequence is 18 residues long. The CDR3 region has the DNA TGTGCCAGCTCACCACAGGGGGCGCTTACTTCTGGGGCCAACGTCCTGACTTTC. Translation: CASSPQGALTSGANVLTF. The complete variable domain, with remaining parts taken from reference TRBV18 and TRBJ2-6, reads NAGVMQNPRHLVRRRGQEARLRCSPMKGHSHVYWYRQLPEEGLKFMVYLQKENIIDESGMPKERFSAEFPKEGPSILRIQQVVRGDSAAYFCASSPQGALTSGANVLTFGAGSRLTVL.

The CDR3 DNA is TGTGCCAGCTCACCATCACCCACAGGGGAAGATGGCTACACCTTC. The encoded protein is CASSPSPTGEDGYTF. This chain joins TRBV18 and TRBJ1-2; 7 nucleotides line up with TRBD1. V gave up 2 bases and J gave up 6 bases; unmatched junction bases: 9. CDR1 is KGHSH, CDR2 LQKENI, per germline. The CDR3 covers 15 residues.

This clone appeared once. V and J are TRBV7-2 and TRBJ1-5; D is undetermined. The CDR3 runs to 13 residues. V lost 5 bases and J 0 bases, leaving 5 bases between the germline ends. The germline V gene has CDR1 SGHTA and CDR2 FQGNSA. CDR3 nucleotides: TGTGCCAGCAGCCTAAATAGCAATCAGCCCCAGCATTTT. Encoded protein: CASSLNSNQPQHF.

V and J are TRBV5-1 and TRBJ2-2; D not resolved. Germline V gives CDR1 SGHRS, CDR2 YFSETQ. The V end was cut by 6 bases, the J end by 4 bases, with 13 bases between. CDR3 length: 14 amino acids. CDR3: CASTLVAGTGELFF. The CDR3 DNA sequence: TGCGCCAGCACCCTGGTCGCCGGCACCGGGGAGCTGTTTTTT.

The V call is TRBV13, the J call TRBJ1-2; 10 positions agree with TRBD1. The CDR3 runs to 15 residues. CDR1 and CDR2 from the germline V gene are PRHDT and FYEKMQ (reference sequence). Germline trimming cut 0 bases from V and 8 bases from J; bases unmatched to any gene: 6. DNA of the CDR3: TGTGCCAGCAGCTTAGGGCTCGGGACAGGGGACGGCTACACCTTC. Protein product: CASSLGLGTGDGYTF.

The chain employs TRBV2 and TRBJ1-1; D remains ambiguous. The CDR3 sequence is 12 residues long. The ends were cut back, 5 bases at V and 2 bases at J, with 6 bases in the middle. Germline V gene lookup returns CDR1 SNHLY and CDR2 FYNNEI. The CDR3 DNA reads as TGTGCCAGCAGTACAGCCAACACTGAAGCTTTCTTT. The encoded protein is CASSTANTEAFF.

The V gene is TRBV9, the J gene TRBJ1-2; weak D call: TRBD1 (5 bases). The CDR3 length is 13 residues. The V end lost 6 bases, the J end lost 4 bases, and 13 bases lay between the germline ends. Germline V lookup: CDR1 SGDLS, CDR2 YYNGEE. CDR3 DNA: TGTGCCAGCAACCCTGGGGGGGGCTATGGCTACACCTTC. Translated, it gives CASNPGGGYGYTF. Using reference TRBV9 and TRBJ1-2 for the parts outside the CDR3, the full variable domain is DSGVTQTPKHLITATGQRVTLRCSPRSGDLSVYWYQQSLDQGLQFLIQYYNGEERAKGNILERFSAQQFPDLHSELNLSSLELGDSALYFCASNPGGGYGYTFGSGTRLTVV.

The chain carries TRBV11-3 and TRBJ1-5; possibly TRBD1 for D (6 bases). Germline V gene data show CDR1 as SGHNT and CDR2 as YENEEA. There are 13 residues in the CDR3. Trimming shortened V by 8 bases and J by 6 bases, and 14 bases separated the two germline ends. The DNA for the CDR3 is TGTGCCAGCTCTTGGGGGCCTGGTCAGCCCCAGCATTTT. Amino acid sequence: CASSWGPGQPQHF.

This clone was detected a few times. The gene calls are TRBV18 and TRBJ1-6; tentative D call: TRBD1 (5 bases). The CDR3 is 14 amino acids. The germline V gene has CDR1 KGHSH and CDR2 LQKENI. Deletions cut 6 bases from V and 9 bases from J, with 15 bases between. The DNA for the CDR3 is TGTGCCAGCTCGAAGGACGGGGGGGTTTCACCCCTCCACTTT. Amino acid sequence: CASSKDGGVSPLHF.

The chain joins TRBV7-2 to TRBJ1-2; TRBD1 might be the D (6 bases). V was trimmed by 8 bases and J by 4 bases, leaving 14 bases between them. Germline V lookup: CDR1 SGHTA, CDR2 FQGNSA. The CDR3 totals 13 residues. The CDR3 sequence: CASHSLDSYGYTF. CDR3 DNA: TGTGCCAGCCACTCCCTGGACAGCTATGGCTACACCTTC.

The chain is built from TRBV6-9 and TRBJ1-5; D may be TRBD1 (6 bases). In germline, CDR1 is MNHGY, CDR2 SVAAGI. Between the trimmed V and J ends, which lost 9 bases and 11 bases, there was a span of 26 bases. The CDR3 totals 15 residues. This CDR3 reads CASPRGGPNVRAQHF. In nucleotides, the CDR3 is TGTGCCAGTCCCCGGGGGGGGCCCAATGTTCGGGCCCAGCATTTT.

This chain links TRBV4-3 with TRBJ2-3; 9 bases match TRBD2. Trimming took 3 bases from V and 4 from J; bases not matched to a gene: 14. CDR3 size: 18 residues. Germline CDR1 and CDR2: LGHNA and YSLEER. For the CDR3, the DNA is TGCGCCAGCAGCCACCTAAACGCCCCGGCGGGGGGGGCAGATACGCAGTATTTT. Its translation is CASSHLNAPAGGADTQYF.

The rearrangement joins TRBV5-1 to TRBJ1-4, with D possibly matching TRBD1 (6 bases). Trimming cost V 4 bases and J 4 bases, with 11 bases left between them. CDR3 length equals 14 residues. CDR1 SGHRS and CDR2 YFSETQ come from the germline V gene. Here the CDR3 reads CASSTDRNNEKLFF. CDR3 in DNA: TGCGCCAGCAGCACGGACAGAAATAATGAAAAACTGTTTTTT. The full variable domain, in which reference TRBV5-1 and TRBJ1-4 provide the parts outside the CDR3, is KAGVTQTPRYLIKTRGQQVTLSCSPISGHRSVSWYQQTPGQGLQFLFEYFSETQRNKGNFPGRFSGRQFSNSRSEMNVSTLELGDSALYLCASSTDRNNEKLFFGSGTQLSVL.